This T cell receptor beta chain stems from a study of control samples from healthy donors and cancer patients. TCRdb's copy holds only in-frame clones and misses some; the assay was immunoSEQ multiplex PCR. Of over 100,000 clones listed, approximately 90% are singletons. Germline CDR1 MNHEY, CDR2 SVGAGI. The junction had 4 bases not matched to a gene; V was cut back by 6 bases and J by 0 bases. The CDR3 consists of 14 residues. The receptor's source is a woman aged 45-65 years in good health. V and J are TRBV6-5 and TRBJ1-1; 7 bases fit TRBD1. The sample was blood. The CDR3 DNA reads TGTGCCAGCAGGGAGGGACAGATGAACACTGAAGCTTTCTTT. Translating gives CASREGQMNTEAFF.